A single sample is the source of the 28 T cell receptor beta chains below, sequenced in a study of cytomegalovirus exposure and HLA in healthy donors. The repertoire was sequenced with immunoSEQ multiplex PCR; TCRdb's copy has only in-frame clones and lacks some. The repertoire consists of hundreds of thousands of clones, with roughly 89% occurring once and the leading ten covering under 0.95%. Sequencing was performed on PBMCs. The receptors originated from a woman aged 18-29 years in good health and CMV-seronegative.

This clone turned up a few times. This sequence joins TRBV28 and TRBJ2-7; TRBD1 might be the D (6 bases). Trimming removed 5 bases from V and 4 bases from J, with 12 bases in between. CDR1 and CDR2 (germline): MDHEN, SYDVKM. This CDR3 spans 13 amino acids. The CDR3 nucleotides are TGTGCCAGCAGTCTGATACAGGGATACGAGCAGTACTTC. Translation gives CASSLIQGYEQYF.

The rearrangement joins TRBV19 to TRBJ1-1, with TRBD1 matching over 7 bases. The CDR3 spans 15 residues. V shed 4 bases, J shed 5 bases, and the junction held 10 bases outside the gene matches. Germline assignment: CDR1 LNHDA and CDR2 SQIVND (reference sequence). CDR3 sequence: CASSRSTGVGTEAFF. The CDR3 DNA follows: TGTGCCAGTAGTAGGAGCACAGGGGTGGGTACTGAAGCTTTCTTT.

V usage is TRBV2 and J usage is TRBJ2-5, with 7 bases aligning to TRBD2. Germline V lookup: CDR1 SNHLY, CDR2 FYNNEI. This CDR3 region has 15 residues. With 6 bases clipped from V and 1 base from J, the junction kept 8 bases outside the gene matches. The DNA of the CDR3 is TGTGCCAGCAGGGGGGACGGGGGGTTCCAAGAGACCCAGTACTTC. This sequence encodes CASRGDGGFQETQYF.

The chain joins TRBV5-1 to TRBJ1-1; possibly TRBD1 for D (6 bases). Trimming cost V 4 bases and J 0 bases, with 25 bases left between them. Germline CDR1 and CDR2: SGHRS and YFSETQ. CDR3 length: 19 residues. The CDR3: CASSPNHRARAPLNTEAFF. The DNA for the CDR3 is TGCGCCAGCAGCCCCAACCACAGGGCACGGGCCCCGTTGAACACTGAAGCTTTCTTT.

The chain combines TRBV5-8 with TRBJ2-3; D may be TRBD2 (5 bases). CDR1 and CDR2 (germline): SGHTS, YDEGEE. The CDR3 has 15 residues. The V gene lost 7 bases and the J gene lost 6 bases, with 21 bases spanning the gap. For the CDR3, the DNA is TGTGCCAGCCCCCAACCGGAGGTCTTCAGGGATACGCAGTATTTT. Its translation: CASPQPEVFRDTQYF.

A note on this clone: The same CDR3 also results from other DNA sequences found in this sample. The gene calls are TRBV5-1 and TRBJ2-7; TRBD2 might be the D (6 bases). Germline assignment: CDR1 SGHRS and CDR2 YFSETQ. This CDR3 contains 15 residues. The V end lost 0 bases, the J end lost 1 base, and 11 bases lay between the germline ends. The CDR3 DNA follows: TGCGCCAGCAGCTTGGAGGTCGGGAGTTCCTACGAGCAGTACTTC. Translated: CASSLEVGSSYEQYF. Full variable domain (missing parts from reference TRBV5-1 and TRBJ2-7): KAGVTQTPRYLIKTRGQQVTLSCSPISGHRSVSWYQQTPGQGLQFLFEYFSETQRNKGNFPGRFSGRQFSNSRSEMNVSTLELGDSALYLCASSLEVGSSYEQYFGPGTRLTVT.

This CDR3 is CASSPFSQVKAYEQYF. Here the CDR3 DNA reads TGTGCCAGCAGTCCGTTTAGTCAGGTGAAGGCATACGAGCAGTACTTC. The gene calls are TRBV6-6 and TRBJ2-7; D is unresolved. The CDR3 consists of 16 residues. V lost 5 bases and J 4 bases, leaving 21 bases between the germline ends. In germline, CDR1 is MNHNY, CDR2 SVGAGI (reference sequence).

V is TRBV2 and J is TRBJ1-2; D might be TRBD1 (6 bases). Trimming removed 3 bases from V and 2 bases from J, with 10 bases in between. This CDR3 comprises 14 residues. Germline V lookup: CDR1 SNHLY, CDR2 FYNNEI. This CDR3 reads CASSEGRGNYGYTF. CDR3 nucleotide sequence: TGTGCCAGCAGTGAGGGCAGGGGCAACTATGGCTACACCTTC.

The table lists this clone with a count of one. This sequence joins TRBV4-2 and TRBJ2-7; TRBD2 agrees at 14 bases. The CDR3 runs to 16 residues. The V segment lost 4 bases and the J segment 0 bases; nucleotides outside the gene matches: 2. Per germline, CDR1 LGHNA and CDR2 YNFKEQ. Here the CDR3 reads CASSLGTSGSSYEQYF. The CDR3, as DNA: TGTGCCAGCAGCCTTGGGACTAGCGGGAGCTCCTACGAGCAGTACTTC.

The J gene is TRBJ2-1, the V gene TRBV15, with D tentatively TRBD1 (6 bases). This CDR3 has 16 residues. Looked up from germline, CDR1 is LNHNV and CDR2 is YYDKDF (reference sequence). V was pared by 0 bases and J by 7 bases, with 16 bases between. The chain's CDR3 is CATSRDFQGGGNEQFF. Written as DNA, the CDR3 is TGTGCCACCAGCAGAGATTTTCAAGGGGGTGGGAATGAGCAGTTCTTC.

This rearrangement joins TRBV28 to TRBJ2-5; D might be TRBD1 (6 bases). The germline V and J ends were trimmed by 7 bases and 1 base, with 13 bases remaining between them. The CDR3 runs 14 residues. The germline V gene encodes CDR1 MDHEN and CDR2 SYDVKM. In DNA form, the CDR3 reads TGTGCCAGCACTTACAGGACAGCCCAAGAGACCCAGTACTTC. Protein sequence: CASTYRTAQETQYF.

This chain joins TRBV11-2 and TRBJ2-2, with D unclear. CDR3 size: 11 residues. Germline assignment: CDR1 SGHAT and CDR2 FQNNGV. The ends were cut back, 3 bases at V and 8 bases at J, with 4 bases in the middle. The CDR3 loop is CASSFRGELFF. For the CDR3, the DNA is TGTGCCAGCAGCTTCCGGGGGGAGCTGTTTTTT.

DNA of the CDR3: TGTGCCAGCAGCGCCGGGACTAGCGGGAGTGAGGCCTACAATGAGCAGTTCTTC. This encodes CASSAGTSGSEAYNEQFF. V usage is TRBV2 and J usage is TRBJ2-1; 14 bases are shared with TRBD2. The germline gives CDR1 SNHLY, CDR2 FYNNEI. The CDR3 contains 18 residues. The V and J ends lost 6 bases and 2 bases, in that order; junction bases with no gene match: 9.

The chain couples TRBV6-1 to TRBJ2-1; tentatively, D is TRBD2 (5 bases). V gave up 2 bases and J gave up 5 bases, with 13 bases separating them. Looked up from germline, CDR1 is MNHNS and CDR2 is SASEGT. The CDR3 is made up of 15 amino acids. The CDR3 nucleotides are TGTGCCAGCAGTGAACTCGGGGATGGAAACAATGAGCAGTTCTTC. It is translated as CASSELGDGNNEQFF.

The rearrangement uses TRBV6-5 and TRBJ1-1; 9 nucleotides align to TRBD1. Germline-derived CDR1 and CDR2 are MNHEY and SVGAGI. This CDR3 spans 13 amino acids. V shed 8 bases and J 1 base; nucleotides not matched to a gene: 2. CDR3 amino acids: CASGQGSNTEAFF. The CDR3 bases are TGTGCCAGCGGACAGGGGTCGAACACTGAAGCTTTCTTT.

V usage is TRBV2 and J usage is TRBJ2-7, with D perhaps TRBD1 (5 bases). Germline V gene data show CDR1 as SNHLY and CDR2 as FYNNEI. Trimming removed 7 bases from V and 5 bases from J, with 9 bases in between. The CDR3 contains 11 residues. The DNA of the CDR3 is TGTGCCAGCAAGTGGGGCCACGAGCAGTACTTC. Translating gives CASKWGHEQYF.

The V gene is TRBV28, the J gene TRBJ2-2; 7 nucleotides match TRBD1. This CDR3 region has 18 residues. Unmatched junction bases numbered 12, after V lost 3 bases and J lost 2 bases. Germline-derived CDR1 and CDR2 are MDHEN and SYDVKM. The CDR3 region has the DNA TGTGCCAGCAGTTTTCCCCCGAGGGGGCGACCCAACACCGGGGAGCTGTTTTTT. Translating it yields CASSFPPRGRPNTGELFF. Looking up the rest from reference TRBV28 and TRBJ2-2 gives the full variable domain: DVKVTQSSRYLVKRTGEKVFLECVQDMDHENMFWYRQDPGLGLRLIYFSYDVKMKEKGDIPEGYSVSREKKERFSLILESASTNQTSMYLCASSFPPRGRPNTGELFFGEGSRLTVL.

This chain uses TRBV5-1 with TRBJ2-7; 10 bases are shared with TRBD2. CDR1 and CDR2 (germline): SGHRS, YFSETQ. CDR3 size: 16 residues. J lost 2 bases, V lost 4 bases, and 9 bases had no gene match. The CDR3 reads CASSAPLAGPTYEQYF. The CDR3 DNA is TGCGCCAGCAGCGCCCCACTAGCGGGACCAACCTACGAGCAGTACTTC.

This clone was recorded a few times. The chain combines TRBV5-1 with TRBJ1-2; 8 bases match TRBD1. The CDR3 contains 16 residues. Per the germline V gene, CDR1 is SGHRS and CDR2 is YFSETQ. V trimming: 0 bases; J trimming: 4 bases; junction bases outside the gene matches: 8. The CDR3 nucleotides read TGCGCCAGCAGCTTGGTACCGGCAGGGGGCAGCTATGGCTACACCTTC. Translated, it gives CASSLVPAGGSYGYTF. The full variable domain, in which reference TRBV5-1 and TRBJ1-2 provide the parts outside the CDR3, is KAGVTQTPRYLIKTRGQQVTLSCSPISGHRSVSWYQQTPGQGLQFLFEYFSETQRNKGNFPGRFSGRQFSNSRSEMNVSTLELGDSALYLCASSLVPAGGSYGYTFGSGTRLTVV.

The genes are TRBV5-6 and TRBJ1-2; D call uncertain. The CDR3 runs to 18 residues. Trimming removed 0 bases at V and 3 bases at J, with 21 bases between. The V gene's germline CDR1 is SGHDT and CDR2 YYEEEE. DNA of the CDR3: TGTGCCAGCAGCTTGGCCTCTTCCGGCTTTGCGGGTGACTATGGCTACACCTTC. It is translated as CASSLASSGFAGDYGYTF.

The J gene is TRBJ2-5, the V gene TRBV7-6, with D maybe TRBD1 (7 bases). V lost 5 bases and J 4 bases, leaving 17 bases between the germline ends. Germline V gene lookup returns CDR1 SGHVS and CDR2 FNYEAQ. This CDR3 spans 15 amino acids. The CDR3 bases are TGTGCCAGCAGCGCTAACAGGGGAGGAGGAGAGACCCAGTACTTC. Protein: CASSANRGGGETQYF.

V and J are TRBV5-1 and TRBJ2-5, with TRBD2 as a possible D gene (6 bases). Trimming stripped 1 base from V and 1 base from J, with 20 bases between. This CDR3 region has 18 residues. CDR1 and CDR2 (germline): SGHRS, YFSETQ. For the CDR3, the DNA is TGCGCCAGCAGCTTGATGGGAGGCAACACCGGCCCCCAAGAGACCCAGTACTTC. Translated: CASSLMGGNTGPQETQYF.

The CDR3: CASSFLQGRGYGYTF. The CDR3 DNA follows: TGTGCCAGCAGCTTCTTACAGGGAAGGGGGTACGGCTACACCTTC. This chain uses TRBV7-9 with TRBJ1-2; a weak D match, TRBD1 (6 bases). With 3 bases removed from V and 8 bases from J, the gap between germline ends came to 19 bases. CDR1 is SEHNR, CDR2 FQNEAQ, per germline (reference sequence). This CDR3 is 15 amino acids long.

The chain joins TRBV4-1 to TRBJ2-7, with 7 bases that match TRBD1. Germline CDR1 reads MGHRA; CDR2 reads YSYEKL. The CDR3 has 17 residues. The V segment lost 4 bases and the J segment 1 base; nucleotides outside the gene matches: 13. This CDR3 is CASSPTRQGRSSYEQYF. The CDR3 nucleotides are TGCGCCAGCAGCCCGACCCGACAGGGTAGATCGTCCTACGAGCAGTACTTC.

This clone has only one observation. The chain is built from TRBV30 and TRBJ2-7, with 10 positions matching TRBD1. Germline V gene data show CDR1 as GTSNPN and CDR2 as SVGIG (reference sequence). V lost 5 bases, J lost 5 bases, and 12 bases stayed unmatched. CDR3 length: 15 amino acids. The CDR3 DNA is TGTGCCTGGCGCCACGACAGGGGGCTTTTGGACGAGCAGTACTTC. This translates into CAWRHDRGLLDEQYF.

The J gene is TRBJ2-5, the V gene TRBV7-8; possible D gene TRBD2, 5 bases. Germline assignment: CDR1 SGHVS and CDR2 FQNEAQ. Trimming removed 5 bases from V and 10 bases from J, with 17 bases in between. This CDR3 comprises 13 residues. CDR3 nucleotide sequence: TGTGCCAGCAGCCCGGCGGGCCCGATGGACCAGTACTTC. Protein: CASSPAGPMDQYF. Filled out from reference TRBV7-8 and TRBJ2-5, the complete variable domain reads GAGVSQSPRYKVAKRGQDVALRCDPISGHVSLFWYQQALGQGPEFLTYFQNEAQLDKSGLPSDRFFAERPEGSVSTLKIQRTQQEDSAVYLCASSPAGPMDQYFGPGTRLLVL.

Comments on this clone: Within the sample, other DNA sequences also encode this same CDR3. CDR3 amino acids: CASSLRDGYTF. The CDR3 nucleotides read TGTGCCAGCAGCCTCAGGGATGGCTACACCTTC. The chain uses TRBV28 and TRBJ1-2, with D possibly TRBD1 on 5 matching bases. CDR3 length equals 11 residues. Germline values: CDR1 MDHEN, CDR2 SYDVKM. Trimming left V 6 bases short and J 6 bases short, with 8 bases between.

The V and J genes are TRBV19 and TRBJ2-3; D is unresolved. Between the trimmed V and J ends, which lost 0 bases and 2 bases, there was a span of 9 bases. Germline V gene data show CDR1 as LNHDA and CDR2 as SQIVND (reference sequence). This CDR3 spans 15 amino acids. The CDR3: CASSIEESLTDTQYF. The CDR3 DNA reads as TGTGCCAGTAGTATAGAGGAGAGTCTCACAGATACGCAGTATTTT.